The rows below give T cell receptor beta chains drawn from one sample of a study of OX40 agonist ivuxolimab in advanced cancers. TCRdb's table, derived via immunoSEQ multiplex PCR, lists solely in-frame clones and lacks some. The table lists about 58,000 clones, about nine tenths of them singletons. Source: CD4+ or CD8+ T cells sorted from blood, taken in a trial of the OX40 agonist ivuxolimab. These TCRs come from an adult with an advanced solid tumor such as melanoma, head and neck, liver or kidney cancer. CDR3s include the opening cysteine and the closing phenylalanine or tryptophan. The D gene is left open where the match is weak. Some rows have no size entry. The others give once, few or many, or a class for an expanded clone.

D	V	size	J	CDR3	DNA
NA	TRBV28	NA	TRBJ2-3	CASSANRVTDTQYF	TGTGCCAGCAGCGCGAACAGAGTCACAGATACGCAGTATTTT
NA	TRBV11-2	NA	TRBJ2-1	CASSFRREFNEQFF	TGTGCCAGCAGCTTCCGGCGGGAATTCAATGAGCAGTTCTTC
TRBD2	TRBV11-2	NA	TRBJ2-2	CASSFREGGGELFF	TGTGCCAGCAGCTTTCGGGAGGGGGGCGGGGAGCTGTTTTTT
TRBD1	TRBV7-2	NA	TRBJ2-4	CASSPGQGQNIQYF	TGTGCCAGCAGCCCCGGACAGGGTCAAAACATTCAGTACTTC
NA	TRBV7-2	once	TRBJ1-2	CASSLGPGKSGYTF	TGTGCCAGCAGCTTAGGGCCCGGGAAAAGCGGCTACACCTTC
NA	TRBV7-2	NA	TRBJ1-2	CASSSRWDGYTF	TGTGCCAGCAGCTCCAGGTGGGATGGCTACACCTTC
NA	TRBV2	NA	TRBJ1-3	CASSELGGPGSGNTIYF	TGTGCCAGCAGTGAACTGGGAGGCCCCGGCTCTGGAAACACCATATATTTT
TRBD1	TRBV6-1	NA	TRBJ2-3	CASRGVGGRDTQYF	TGTGCCAGCAGGGGGGTAGGGGGCCGAGATACGCAGTATTTT
NA	TRBV18	NA	TRBJ2-2	CASSPPVTGNTGELFF	TGTGCCAGCTCACCCCCCGTGACAGGGAACACCGGGGAGCTGTTTTTT
NA	TRBV14	once	TRBJ2-1	CASSPGDRPGNEQFF	TGTGCCAGCAGCCCAGGTGACCGGCCGGGTAATGAGCAGTTCTTC
NA	TRBV28	NA	TRBJ2-2	CASRGGPIGELFF	TGTGCCAGCAGGGGGGGGCCGATCGGGGAGCTGTTTTTT
NA	TRBV29-1	NA	TRBJ2-2	CSVVKQENTGELFF	TGCAGCGTTGTTAAGCAGGAGAACACCGGGGAGCTGTTTTTT
TRBD1	TRBV18	NA	TRBJ1-4	CASSPPNRGGKLFF	TGTGCCAGCTCACCACCGAACAGGGGAGGAAAACTGTTTTTT
TRBD2	TRBV6-4	NA	TRBJ2-7	CASSDGLAGGLSYEQYF	TGTGCCAGCAGTGACGGGCTAGCGGGGGGCCTCTCCTACGAGCAGTACTTC
NA	TRBV11-2	NA	TRBJ1-1	CASSLERQTDEAFF	TGTGCCAGCAGCTTAGAAAGACAGACGGATGAAGCTTTCTTT
TRBD1	TRBV2	NA	TRBJ2-1	CASSAQGQGNYNEQFF	TGTGCCAGCAGTGCCCAAGGACAGGGTAACTACAATGAGCAGTTCTTC
NA	TRBV4-1	NA	TRBJ2-1	CASSQGYRTVYNEQFF	TGCGCCAGCAGCCAAGGTTACCGTACAGTCTACAATGAGCAGTTCTTC
NA	TRBV30	NA	TRBJ2-7	CAWSVLSAAEQYF	TGTGCCTGGAGTGTACTTAGCGCTGCCGAGCAGTACTTC
NA	TRBV28	once	TRBJ2-7	CASSTQDRFYEQYF	TGTGCCAGCTCTACCCAAGACAGGTTCTACGAGCAGTACTTC
NA	TRBV6-1	NA	TRBJ2-7	CASSTLAPSVEQYF	TGTGCCAGCAGTACCCTAGCACCGTCCGTCGAGCAGTACTTC
NA	TRBV28	NA	TRBJ2-4	CASSSPIPGVQLQYF	TGTGCCAGCAGTTCGCCCATCCCGGGCGTGCAACTTCAGTACTTC
NA	TRBV2	NA	TRBJ1-1	CASSEHGYEAFF	TGTGCCAGCAGTGAACACGGGTATGAAGCTTTCTTT
NA	TRBV6-6	NA	TRBJ2-5	CASDGDQETQYF	TGTGCCAGCGACGGAGACCAAGAGACCCAGTACTTC
NA	TRBV11-2	NA	TRBJ1-4	CASSSLRQGPANEKLFF	TGTGCCAGCAGCTCCCTCCGCCAGGGACCGGCTAATGAAAAACTGTTTTTT
NA	TRBV18	NA	TRBJ2-5	CASSPPVLETQYF	TGTGCCAGCTCACCACCGGTGTTGGAGACCCAGTACTTC
NA	TRBV4-2	NA	TRBJ2-1	CASSQDIGGDFDEQFF	TGTGCCAGCAGCCAGGATATAGGGGGGGATTTCGATGAGCAGTTCTTC
TRBD1	TRBV2	NA	TRBJ1-1	CASRDSGTMNTEAFF	TGTGCCAGCCGGGACAGTGGGACTATGAACACTGAAGCTTTCTTT
TRBD1	TRBV18	NA	TRBJ2-2	CASSPRLGTENTGELFF	TGTGCCAGCTCACCACGGCTCGGGACAGAGAACACCGGGGAGCTGTTTTTT
TRBD1	TRBV30	NA	TRBJ1-5	CAWIGARQGSTCNQPQHF	TGTGCCTGGATTGGCGCCAGACAGGGTTCCACCTGCAATCAGCCCCAGCATTTT
TRBD2	TRBV6-5	NA	TRBJ2-1	CASSYQGTRIPPEQFF	TGTGCCAGCAGTTACCAGGGGACTAGAATCCCCCCTGAGCAGTTCTTC
NA	TRBV11-3	NA	TRBJ2-7	CASSLEVWGDEQYF	TGTGCCAGCAGCTTAGAAGTGTGGGGAGACGAGCAGTACTTC
TRBD1	TRBV30	NA	TRBJ2-7	CAWSRDRAYEQYF	TGTGCCTGGAGTCGCGACAGGGCTTACGAGCAGTACTTC
TRBD1	TRBV6-1	NA	TRBJ1-2	CASSVGQGGYGYTF	TGTGCCAGCAGCGTTGGACAGGGCGGCTATGGCTACACCTTC
TRBD1	TRBV19	NA	TRBJ2-2	CASRRQGSTGELFF	TGTGCCAGTCGCAGACAGGGTAGCACCGGGGAGCTGTTTTTT
NA	TRBV19	few	TRBJ1-5	CASSEGVNQPQHF	TGTGCCAGTAGTGAGGGGGTAAACCAGCCCCAGCATTTT
NA	TRBV2	NA	TRBJ2-5	CASSENTGRGETQYF	TGTGCCAGCAGTGAAAATACGGGGCGGGGAGAGACCCAGTACTTC
NA	TRBV18	once	TRBJ1-1	CASSASAWGPGGSLNTEAFF	TGTGCCAGCTCCGCCTCGGCTTGGGGCCCGGGGGGTTCACTGAACACTGAAGCTTTCTTT
NA	TRBV19	NA	TRBJ2-6	CASTTPGRGANVLTF	TGTGCCAGTACTACTCCGGGGCGGGGGGCCAACGTCCTGACTTTC
NA	TRBV28	NA	TRBJ2-7	CASSIHQESPAYEQYF	TGTGCCAGCAGTATACATCAAGAGTCCCCGGCCTACGAGCAGTACTTC
TRBD1	TRBV30	NA	TRBJ1-1	CAWSRNDRGMNTEAFF	TGTGCCTGGAGTCGGAATGACAGGGGAATGAACACTGAAGCTTTCTTT
NA	TRBV6-6	NA	TRBJ2-7	CASSYDGSSYEQYF	TGTGCCAGCAGTTACGACGGCAGCTCCTACGAGCAGTACTTC
TRBD1	TRBV7-2	NA	TRBJ2-1	CASSFPTGLVDEQFF	TGTGCCAGCAGCTTCCCGACAGGGCTGGTTGATGAGCAGTTCTTC
NA	TRBV5-6	NA	TRBJ2-5	CASSLDRYQETQYF	TGTGCCAGCAGCTTGGACAGATACCAAGAGACCCAGTACTTC
NA	TRBV19	once	TRBJ2-3	CASRLVEGDTQYF	TGTGCCAGTAGGCTAGTGGAAGGGGATACGCAGTATTTT
NA	TRBV28	once	TRBJ1-1	CASSYRGVVNTEAFF	TGTGCCAGCAGTTACCGGGGGGTAGTGAACACTGAAGCTTTCTTT
TRBD2	TRBV4-2	NA	TRBJ2-1	CASSQGLAGYNEQFF	TGTGCCAGCAGCCAGGGACTAGCGGGGTACAATGAGCAGTTCTTC
NA	TRBV7-2	once	TRBJ1-4	CASSFASGDEKLFF	TGTGCCAGCAGCTTTGCGTCAGGGGATGAAAAACTGTTTTTT
TRBD2	TRBV2	NA	TRBJ2-1	CASRVGLAGGVNEQFF	TGTGCCAGCAGGGTAGGGTTGGCGGGGGGGGTCAATGAGCAGTTCTTC
TRBD2	TRBV11-2	NA	TRBJ2-5	CASSFRGLAEETQYF	TGTGCCAGCAGCTTTCGTGGGCTAGCGGAAGAGACCCAGTACTTC
NA	TRBV2	NA	TRBJ2-3	CASSDRGRSGTDTQYF	TGTGCCAGCAGTGATCGTGGGAGGTCGGGCACAGATACGCAGTATTTT
NA	TRBV30	NA	TRBJ1-2	CAWSVGSHSLIF	TGTGCCTGGAGTGTAGGTAGTCATTCTCTGATCTTC
TRBD1	TRBV6-5	once	TRBJ1-2	CASSPDRADGYTF	TGTGCCAGCAGTCCCGACAGGGCCGATGGCTACACCTTC
TRBD1	TRBV25-1	once	TRBJ1-1	CASSEYMGQEVMWTEAFF	TGTGCCAGCAGTGAATATATGGGACAGGAGGTAATGTGGACTGAAGCTTTCTTT
NA	TRBV10-3	NA	TRBJ2-3	CAIHEPGTVADTQYF	TGTGCCATCCACGAGCCGGGTACAGTCGCAGATACGCAGTATTTT
TRBD1	TRBV10-1	NA	TRBJ2-1	CASSPGQGVGEQFF	TGCGCCAGCAGCCCGGGACAGGGGGTAGGTGAGCAGTTCTTC
NA	TRBV10-3	NA	TRBJ2-7	CAISESMGDWVEQYF	TGTGCCATCAGTGAGTCGATGGGCGATTGGGTCGAGCAGTACTTC
TRBD1	TRBV7-8	NA	TRBJ2-7	CASSPRRMGQGVDYEQYF	TGTGCCAGCAGCCCGCGCAGGATGGGACAGGGGGTTGACTACGAGCAGTACTTC
TRBD1	TRBV5-5	NA	TRBJ1-3	CASSFRQGIPGNTIYF	TGTGCCAGCAGCTTCAGACAGGGGATCCCTGGAAACACCATATATTTT
NA	TRBV7-2	NA	TRBJ2-3	CASSLGGSLGDTQYF	TGTGCCAGCAGCTTAGGGGGCAGTTTAGGTGATACGCAGTATTTT